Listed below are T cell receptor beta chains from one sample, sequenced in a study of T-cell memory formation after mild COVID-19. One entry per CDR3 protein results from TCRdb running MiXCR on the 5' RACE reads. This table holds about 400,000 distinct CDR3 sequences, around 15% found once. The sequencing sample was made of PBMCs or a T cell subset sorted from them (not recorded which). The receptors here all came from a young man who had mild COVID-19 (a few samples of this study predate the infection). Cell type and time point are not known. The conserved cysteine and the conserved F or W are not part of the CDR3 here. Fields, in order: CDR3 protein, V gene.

CDR3: ASSQDPSSQETQY
V: TRBV3-1

CDR3: ASSLERGAPFNNEQF
V: TRBV28

CDR3: ASSLALQRTSGGPSDYNEQF
V: TRBV7-6

CDR3: ASSQVAGPGETQY
V: TRBV4-1

CDR3: SARGPAGDTQY
V: TRBV29-1

CDR3: ASSQDGGTNSPLH
V: TRBV4-3

CDR3: ASSHRTSGGPGDEQF
V: TRBV3-1

CDR3: ASVKCQPQH
V: TRBV4-3

CDR3: SVRRGWNTEAF
V: TRBV29-1

CDR3: SARDTAGAIQETQY
V: TRBV20-1

CDR3: ASSQGVGGASF
V: TRBV4-1